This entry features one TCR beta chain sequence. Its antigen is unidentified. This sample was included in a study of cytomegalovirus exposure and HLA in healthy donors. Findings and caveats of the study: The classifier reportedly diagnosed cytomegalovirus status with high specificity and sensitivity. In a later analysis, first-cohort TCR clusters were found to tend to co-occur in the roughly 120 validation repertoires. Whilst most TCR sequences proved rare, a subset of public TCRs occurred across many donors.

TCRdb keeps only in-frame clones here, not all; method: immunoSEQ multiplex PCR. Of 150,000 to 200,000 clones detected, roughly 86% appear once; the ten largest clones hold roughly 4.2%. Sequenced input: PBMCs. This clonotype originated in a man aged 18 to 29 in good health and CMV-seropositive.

In nucleotides, the CDR3 is TGTGCCTGGAGTGTACCCGGGACAGGGGGCGATGGCTACACCTTC. Translated, it gives CAWSVPGTGGDGYTF. This chain connects TRBV30 to TRBJ1-2; 12 nucleotides agree with TRBD1. The germline gives CDR1 GTSNPN, CDR2 SVGIG (reference sequence). The length of the CDR3 is 15 residues. The junction had 5 bases not matched to a gene; V was cut back by 0 bases and J by 6 bases.